Listed below are T cell receptor beta chains from one sample, sequenced in a study of PD-L1 blockade in urothelial cancer. Clones were read by immunoSEQ multiplex PCR, and TCRdb kept only the in-frame ones, dropping some. The sample holds 100,000 or so clones, about 90% seen once. The material was PBMCs, obtained around atezolizumab (anti-PD-L1) treatment. Every receptor here comes from a woman aged 80 or older with urothelial cancer. Each CDR3 is given with its conserved first and last residue. A D gene is named only where the DNA matches it firmly. Not all rows give a size; the values are once, few, many and, for expanded clones, a class.

clone size	J gene	V gene	D gene	CDR3 protein	CDR3 DNA
NA	TRBJ2-1	TRBV29-1	TRBD2	CSVDPELAGYEQFF	TGCAGCGTTGACCCCGAGCTAGCGGGTTATGAGCAGTTCTTC
NA	TRBJ2-2	TRBV6-6	NA	CASTQLTRGSGGELFF	TGTGCCAGCACCCAATTGACCAGGGGTTCCGGCGGGGAGCTGTTTTTT
NA	TRBJ1-1	TRBV19	NA	CASSIVGQRNTEAFF	TGTGCCAGTAGTATAGTTGGGCAGAGGAACACTGAAGCTTTCTTT
NA	TRBJ2-1	TRBV2	TRBD2	CASTGTSGWTYNEQFF	TGTGCCAGCACCGGGACTAGCGGTTGGACCTACAATGAGCAGTTCTTC
NA	TRBJ2-3	TRBV14	TRBD1	CASSRLQGADTQYF	TGTGCCAGCAGCCGTTTGCAGGGGGCAGATACGCAGTATTTT
NA	TRBJ1-3	TRBV6-6	NA	CASSPVSGNTIYF	TGTGCCAGCAGTCCCGTCTCTGGAAACACCATATATTTT
many	TRBJ1-2	TRBV30	TRBD1	CAWREQGDPYGYTF	TGTGCCTGGAGGGAACAGGGGGATCCCTATGGCTACACCTTC
NA	TRBJ2-1	TRBV10-3	TRBD2	CAISGPASYNEQFF	TGTGCCATTAGCGGGCCGGCTTCCTACAATGAGCAGTTCTTC
NA	TRBJ1-1	TRBV9	NA	CASSVGGQNTEAFF	TGTGCCAGCAGCGTAGGGGGCCAGAACACTGAAGCTTTCTTT
NA	TRBJ2-3	TRBV15	NA	CATSRSQGTSTDTQYF	TGTGCCACCAGCAGAAGCCAGGGAACAAGCACAGATACGCAGTATTTT
NA	TRBJ2-1	TRBV6-1	TRBD1	CASTRDREGEFF	TGTGCCAGCACACGGGACAGGGAGGGTGAGTTCTTC
few	TRBJ2-1	TRBV6-1	NA	CASSGGASQTYNEQFF	TGTGCCAGCAGTGGCGGGGCCAGTCAAACCTACAATGAGCAGTTCTTC
NA	TRBJ2-5	TRBV19	TRBD2	CASSLHSSGRAGTQYF	TGTGCCAGTAGTCTCCACTCTAGCGGGAGGGCCGGGACCCAGTACTTC
NA	TRBJ1-5	TRBV7-9	TRBD1	CASSFGTATNQPQHF	TGTGCCAGCAGCTTCGGGACAGCTACCAATCAGCCCCAGCATTTT
NA	TRBJ2-5	TRBV18	TRBD2	CASSPPSSTSRGAQYF	TGTGCCAGCTCACCACCGTCTAGCACCTCGCGGGGGGCCCAGTACTTC
few	TRBJ2-7	TRBV27	NA	CASSFPGAREQYF	TGTGCCAGCAGTTTCCCCGGAGCGCGAGAGCAGTACTTC
NA	TRBJ1-5	TRBV2	TRBD1	CASRLDRGGQPQHF	TGTGCCAGCAGGCTTGACAGGGGAGGGCAGCCCCAGCATTTT
NA	TRBJ2-3	TRBV27	TRBD2	CASSHPTSGRGLSTDTQYF	TGTGCCAGCAGTCATCCTACTAGCGGGAGGGGGCTTAGCACAGATACGCAGTATTTT
NA	TRBJ1-1	TRBV21-1	NA	CAHLTGGGGTEAFF	TGTGCCCACCTGACGGGAGGGGGAGGTACTGAAGCTTTCTTT
NA	TRBJ1-1	TRBV4-2	NA	CASGPEGEAFF	TGTGCCAGCGGCCCAGAGGGCGAAGCTTTCTTT
NA	TRBJ1-4	TRBV18	NA	CASSLSGAEKLFF	TGTGCCAGCTCCCTATCGGGAGCTGAAAAACTGTTTTTT
NA	TRBJ2-7	TRBV14	TRBD2	CASSQDRAGTSGRSSYEQYF	TGTGCCAGCAGCCAAGATCGGGCCGGAACTAGCGGGAGGAGCTCCTACGAGCAGTACTTC
NA	TRBJ2-5	TRBV5-1	TRBD1	CASTPQGAGETQYF	TGCGCCAGCACGCCTCAGGGGGCTGGGGAGACCCAGTACTTC
NA	TRBJ1-2	TRBV29-1	NA	CSVAGDYGYTF	TGCAGCGTTGCGGGGGACTATGGCTACACCTTC
NA	TRBJ2-7	TRBV25-1	TRBD1	CASSELGQGAYEQYF	TGTGCCAGCAGTGAATTGGGACAGGGGGCCTACGAGCAGTACTTC
NA	TRBJ1-2	TRBV30	NA	CALSGGPANYGYTF	TGTGCTCTTTCTGGGGGCCCAGCTAACTATGGCTACACCTTC
NA	TRBJ2-5	TRBV7-2	NA	CASSLESGQETQYF	TGTGCCAGCAGCTTAGAAAGCGGTCAAGAGACCCAGTACTTC
NA	TRBJ2-7	TRBV7-9	TRBD2	CASSLGGTIYEQYF	TGTGCCAGCAGCTTAGGGGGGACTATCTACGAGCAGTACTTC
NA	TRBJ2-1	TRBV5-4	TRBD2	CASSDGLAGGGYNEQFF	TGTGCCAGCAGCGACGGACTAGCGGGAGGAGGGTACAATGAGCAGTTCTTC
NA	TRBJ2-1	TRBV5-1	TRBD2	CASSPGLAGSWDEQFF	TGCGCCAGCAGCCCAGGACTAGCGGGATCCTGGGATGAGCAGTTCTTC
NA	TRBJ2-1	TRBV9	NA	CASSVEENEQFF	TGTGCCAGCAGCGTAGAGGAGAATGAGCAGTTCTTC
once	TRBJ1-2	TRBV18	NA	CASSAGSNYGYTF	TGTGCCAGCTCAGCAGGTTCTAACTATGGCTACACCTTC
NA	TRBJ2-5	TRBV7-8	TRBD2	CASPSSFGSRGGEPYQETQYF	TGTGCCAGCCCCAGCAGCTTCGGGTCCCGGGGGGGGGAACCGTACCAAGAGACCCAGTACTTC
NA	TRBJ2-1	TRBV6-1	TRBD1	CASSEGGTGMQEQFF	TGTGCCAGCAGTGAAGGGGGGACAGGGATGCAGGAGCAGTTCTTC
NA	TRBJ2-5	TRBV9	NA	CASSVGTFRPSTKETQYF	TGTGCCAGCAGCGTAGGGACTTTCCGCCCCTCCACAAAAGAGACCCAGTACTTC
NA	TRBJ2-1	TRBV18	TRBD1	CASSPSGTATYNEQFF	TGTGCCAGCTCACCGTCCGGGACAGCGACCTACAATGAGCAGTTCTTC
NA	TRBJ2-2	TRBV10-3	NA	CAILDLGGELFF	TGTGCCATTCTAGACTTGGGCGGGGAGCTGTTTTTT
NA	TRBJ1-3	TRBV28	NA	CASSLRLLGNTIYF	TGTGCCAGCAGTTTACGTCTACTGGGAAACACCATATATTTT
NA	TRBJ2-3	TRBV7-8	TRBD2	CASSFPLAGGADTQYF	TGTGCCAGCAGCTTCCCACTAGCGGGAGGGGCAGATACGCAGTATTTT
few	TRBJ2-7	TRBV5-6	TRBD2	CASSLAVRGPRREDYEQYF	TGTGCCAGCAGCTTGGCCGTGCGCGGCCCGAGACGGGAGGACTACGAGCAGTACTTC
once	TRBJ1-1	TRBV9	NA	CASSTIENSEAFF	TGTGCCAGCAGTACGATAGAGAATTCTGAAGCTTTCTTT
NA	TRBJ2-1	TRBV14	TRBD2	CASSQDLNRLGLPSSSSYNEQFF	TGTGCCAGCAGCCAAGATCTTAATAGGCTGGGACTACCATCTTCGAGCTCCTACAATGAGCAGTTCTTC
NA	TRBJ2-1	TRBV5-1	NA	CASGAGNEQFF	TGCGCCAGCGGGGCCGGCAATGAGCAGTTCTTC